The rows below give T cell receptor beta chains drawn from one sample of a study of OX40 agonist ivuxolimab in advanced cancers. Some clones are missing from TCRdb's copy, which holds only in-frame ones; the method was immunoSEQ multiplex PCR. The sample contains about 95,000 clones, 89% of which appear only once. The material sequenced was CD4+ or CD8+ T cells sorted from blood, taken in a trial of the OX40 agonist ivuxolimab. The source of these receptors is an adult with an advanced solid tumor such as melanoma, head and neck, liver or kidney cancer. Each CDR3 is given with its conserved first and last residue. The D gene is left open where the match is weak.

cdr3_aa	cdr3_nt	v_call	j_call	d_call
CASSLDLQNPYEQYF	TGTGCCAGCAGCTTGGACTTACAGAATCCCTACGAGCAGTACTTC	TRBV5-4	TRBJ2-7	.
CASNPLTSGSYEQYF	TGTGCCAGCAACCCATTGACTAGCGGTTCCTACGAGCAGTACTTC	TRBV7-8	TRBJ2-7	TRBD2
CASSIASFTDTQYF	TGTGCCAGTAGTATAGCCAGTTTCACAGATACGCAGTATTTT	TRBV19	TRBJ2-3	.
CASSLMEGYTF	TGTGCCAGCAGCTTGATGGAGGGCTACACCTTC	TRBV7-9	TRBJ1-2	.
CASSPPRGLRDEQYF	TGTGCCAGCTCACCACCCAGAGGCCTCAGGGACGAGCAGTACTTC	TRBV18	TRBJ2-7	.
CASSKGTGGFITDTQYF	TGTGCCAGCAGTAAGGGTACAGGGGGTTTCATCACAGATACGCAGTATTTT	TRBV25-1	TRBJ2-3	TRBD1
CASSTRTGGTEAFF	TGTGCCAGCAGCACCCGGACAGGGGGCACTGAAGCTTTCTTT	TRBV7-6	TRBJ1-1	TRBD1
CASSPMDRGHDRNQPQHF	TGTGCCAGCAGCCCCATGGACAGGGGGCATGATCGCAATCAGCCCCAGCATTTT	TRBV5-5	TRBJ1-5	TRBD1
CASNFIRENTEAFF	TGTGCCAGCAACTTTATCAGGGAGAACACTGAAGCTTTCTTT	TRBV7-2	TRBJ1-1	.
CASSQFASGISGELFF	TGTGCCAGCAGCCAATTCGCTAGCGGGATCTCCGGGGAGCTGTTTTTT	TRBV14	TRBJ2-2	TRBD2
CASSLVADTQYF	TGTGCCAGCAGCTTAGTTGCAGATACGCAGTATTTT	TRBV5-4	TRBJ2-3	.
CASSLQGATYEQYF	TGTGCCAGCAGTTTACAGGGGGCGACCTACGAGCAGTACTTC	TRBV28	TRBJ2-7	TRBD1
CASSPSGGNYEQYF	TGTGCCAGCTCACCGTCAGGGGGCAACTACGAGCAGTACTTC	TRBV18	TRBJ2-7	TRBD1